This T cell receptor (beta chain) comes out of a study of blood T cell repertoires in COVID-19. About the study: T cells, B-cell-depleted T cells, or PBMCs provided the cDNA or gDNA that served as material.

CDR1 and CDR2 (germline): LNHDA, SQIVND (reference sequence). V lost 3 bases and J 5 bases, leaving 8 bases between the germline ends. The CDR3 extends over 13 amino acids. During active infection, Seattle patients enrolled and were then monitored through disease. In the authors' methods: Amplifying reference gene primers gave estimates of nucleated cell counts. This table comes from immunoSEQ multiplex PCR, and its TCRdb copy is limited to in-frame clones, with some not included. That table furnishes V, J and clone size, whereas the DNA furnished D and trimming. Here the sample spans more than 95,000 clones, around 82% being singletons.

Sequencing was carried out using peripheral blood. The sequence was obtained from a man between 25 and 39 years old with COVID-19, enrolled during active disease. The chain has TRBV19 and TRBJ2-1, with D uncertain. CDR3 DNA sequence: TGTGCCAGTAGTATTCCCTACGACAATGAGCAGTTCTTC. Protein: CASSIPYDNEQFF. Variable domain in full (rest from reference TRBV19 and TRBJ2-1): DGGITQSPKYLFRKEGQNVTLSCEQNLNHDAMYWYRQDPGQGLRLIYYSQIVNDFQKGDIAEGYSVSREKKESFPLTVTSAQKNPTAFYLCASSIPYDNEQFFGPGTRLTVL.